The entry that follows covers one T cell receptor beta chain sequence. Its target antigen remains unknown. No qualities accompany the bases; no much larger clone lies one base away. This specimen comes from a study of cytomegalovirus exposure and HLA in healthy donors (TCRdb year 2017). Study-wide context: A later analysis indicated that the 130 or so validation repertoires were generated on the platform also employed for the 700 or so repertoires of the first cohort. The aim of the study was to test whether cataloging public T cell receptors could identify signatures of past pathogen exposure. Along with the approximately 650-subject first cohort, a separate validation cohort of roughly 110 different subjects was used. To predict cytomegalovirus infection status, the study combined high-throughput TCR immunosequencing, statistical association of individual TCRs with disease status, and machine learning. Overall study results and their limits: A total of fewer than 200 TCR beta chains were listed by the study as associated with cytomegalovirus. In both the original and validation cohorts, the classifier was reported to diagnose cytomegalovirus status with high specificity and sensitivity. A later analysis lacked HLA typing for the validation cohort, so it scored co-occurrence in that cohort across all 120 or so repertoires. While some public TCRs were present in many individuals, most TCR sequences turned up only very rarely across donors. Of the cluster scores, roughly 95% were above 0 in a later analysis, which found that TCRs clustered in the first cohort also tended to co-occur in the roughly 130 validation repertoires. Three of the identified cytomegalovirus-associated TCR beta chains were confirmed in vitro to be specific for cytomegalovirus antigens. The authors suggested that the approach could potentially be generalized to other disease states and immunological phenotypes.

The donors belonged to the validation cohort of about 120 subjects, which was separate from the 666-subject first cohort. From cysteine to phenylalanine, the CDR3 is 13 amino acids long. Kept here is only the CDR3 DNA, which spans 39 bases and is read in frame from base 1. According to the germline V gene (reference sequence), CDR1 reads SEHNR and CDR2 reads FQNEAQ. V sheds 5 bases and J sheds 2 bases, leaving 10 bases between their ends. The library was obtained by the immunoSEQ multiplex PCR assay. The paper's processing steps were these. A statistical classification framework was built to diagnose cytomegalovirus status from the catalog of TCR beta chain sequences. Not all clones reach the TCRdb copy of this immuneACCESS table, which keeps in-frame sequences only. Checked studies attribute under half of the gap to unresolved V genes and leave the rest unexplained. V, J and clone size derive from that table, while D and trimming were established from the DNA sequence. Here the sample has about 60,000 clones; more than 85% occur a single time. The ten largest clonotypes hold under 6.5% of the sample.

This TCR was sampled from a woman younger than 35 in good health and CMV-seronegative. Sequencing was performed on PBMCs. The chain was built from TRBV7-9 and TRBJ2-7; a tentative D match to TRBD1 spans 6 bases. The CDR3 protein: CASSRQVAYEQYF. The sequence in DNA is TGTGCCAGCAGCCGACAGGTTGCCTACGAGCAGTACTTC.